This T cell receptor (beta chain) was retrieved from a study of cytomegalovirus exposure and HLA in healthy donors. Turning to the study itself: Earlier, almost 120 million unique TCR beta sequences were recovered from approximately 180 million T cells by an analysis.

The CDR3 is made up of 16 amino acids. The V gene end was trimmed by 2 bases and the J gene end by 2 bases; junction bases not matched to a gene: 8. The V gene's germline CDR1 is SGHTA and CDR2 FQGNSA. With regard to this clone: Antigen specificity is unknown.

Findings and limits, study-wide: The authors assumed roughly uniform sequencing depth across donors for presence/absence analyses. Apparent HLA restriction characterized most CMV-associated TCR beta chains in a later analysis.

The PCR had 60 Vbeta and 13 Jbeta primers. Sequencing was performed with immunoSEQ multiplex PCR; in TCRdb, only in-frame clones are kept and a portion is missing. The sample records 150,000 to 200,000 clones, around 85% being singletons. The TCR sequence derives from a man aged 18 to 29 in good health and CMV-seronegative. The chain links TRBV7-2 to TRBJ2-7; TRBD1 aligns across 8 bases. The material sequenced was PBMCs. The CDR3 loop reads CASSLLGDRRPYEQYF. CDR3 coding DNA: TGTGCCAGCAGCTTATTGGGGGACAGGAGACCCTACGAGCAGTACTTC.